Given below is one TCR beta chain in context. Its cognate antigen has yet to be identified. Base quality data are lacking; no much larger clone is found one base away. Receptors were amplified or captured by 5' RACE. Sequenced on an Illumina HiSeq 2500. A second PCR of roughly 7 to 12 cycles was run with a J-beta primer mix and a sample-barcoded 5' primer. Each TCR beta cDNA molecule received a unique molecular identifier from a template-switch 5' adaptor carrying 12 random nucleotides. Each sample yielded at least 3 million CDR3-containing paired-end reads. The Mint cDNA synthesis kit, primed by a TRBC-specific oligonucleotide, was used to synthesize first-strand cDNA from all RNA. All cDNA was treated with uracil-DNA glycosylase and then went through a first 18-cycle PCR with the universal primers M1SS and BC2_uni_R. The study's own analysis went as follows. Each sample was normalized by randomly selecting 1 million high-quality reads, each carrying a distinct molecular identifier. Reads sharing molecular identifiers were discarded rather than binned into consensus sequences. MiTCR, run with a Q25 quality threshold and the strictest error-elimination algorithm, handled CDR3 identification, clonotype clustering and error correction. A nonparametric unseen species model using Euler transformation provided a lower-bound estimate of total TCR beta diversity. The raw public reads went through TCRdb reprocessing: fastp at Q25, MiXCR clone calling, in-frame beta chains kept. Identical CDR3 proteins give one entry, which carries the most common genes and DNA. The authors' filters were not applied to this entry. A total of some 880,000 distinct CDR3 sequences appear in this sample, around 36% of them only once. The ten largest clones take up 13% of the sample.

Including cysteine and phenylalanine, the CDR3 has 16 amino acids. Of all the DNA, just the CDR3 is kept, 48 bases in frame from base 1. The germline V end is reduced by 2 bases and the J end by 3 bases; junction bases left unmatched: 6. The germline V gene yields MGHRA for CDR1 and YSYEKL for CDR2. Systemically healthy Caucasian individuals from Russia, approximately 39 in total and aged about 6 to 100 years, were included as donors. Each donor gave roughly 9.5 milliliters of peripheral blood, collected into EDTA-treated Vacutainer tubes. Ficoll-Paque density-gradient centrifugation was used to isolate PBMCs, with at least 6.5 million obtained per sample. Total RNA, at least 6 micrograms per sample, was extracted from PBMCs with Trizol reagent. For every donor, an aliquot of PBMCs went through flow cytometry to measure the percentages of naive CD45RAhigh/CD27high T cells. This specimen comes from a study of blood T cells in healthy people across ages (dated by TCRdb to the mid-2010s). About the full investigation: Template switching captured roughly one uniquely barcoded TCR beta cDNA molecule per two T cells in model experiments. Two additional independent replicas of 1 million unique cDNA reads from the same blood draw were analyzed for two donors (one aged 18 to 30 and one aged 80 or older). Donors of different ages were randomly distributed across sequencing lanes to avoid experimental bias. Using deep sequencing normalized with unique cDNA molecular identifiers, the study measured how TCR beta repertoire diversity changes with age. The donors were divided into four age groups: young (average around 17 years), middle-aged (roughly 40), aged (approximately 62) and long-lived (nearly 85).

The full study reports these points: Total diversity estimates from one million sequenced T cells were considered lower bounds and underestimates. Since profiling was done on bulk unsorted PBMCs, naive and antigen-experienced compartments could not be conclusively compared. As age increased, observed TCR beta diversity per million T cells dropped in a roughly linear way, and a significant reduction was already evident by age around 41. Because donor CMV infection status was unknown, age-related changes in expanded clonotypes were potentially confounded. Observed TCR beta diversity correlated strongly with the percentage of naive T cells measured by flow cytometry. Compared with the aged group, more naive CD4+ T cells, fewer expanded clones and increased TCR diversity were shown by the long-lived group, suggesting age selection.

The source of this sequence is a man younger than 35 in good health. Sequenced sample: blood. The V and J segments used are TRBV4-1 and TRBJ2-2, with 7 bases in between that match TRBD1. The nucleotide sequence reads as follows: TGCGCCAGCAGCCAATCCCCGGGACAGTACACCGGGGAGCTGTTTTTT. It codes for CASSQSPGQYTGELFF.